This T cell receptor beta chain is drawn from a study of Ad26.COV2.S vaccination and SARS-CoV-2 variants. In the study overall: Ad26.COV2.S shots went into the muscle once or twice, 56 days apart. The study, taken as a whole, reports: Participants in the vaccine arm had higher spike-specific TCR breadth; placebo recipients had lower.

A remark on this clone: What it binds is unknown.

Germline V gene sequence: CDR1 SNHLY, CDR2 FYNNEI. This CDR3 has 14 amino acids. The V end was cut by 5 bases, the J end by 4 bases, with 15 bases between. Described treatment: around 19 received Ad26.COV2.S at low or high dose, single or two shots; 5 received placebo; per-sample allocation not given. Repertoires come from day 63 after the first vaccine or placebo injection. Data came from immunoSEQ multiplex PCR; TCRdb stores just in-frame clones and leaves some out. The table shows over 450,000 clones, with 89% occurring only once. The V gene is TRBV2, the J gene TRBJ2-7; a weak D match, TRBD1 (6 bases). The sequences come from peripheral blood, collected in a trial of Ad26.COV2.S vaccine versus placebo. The clonotype was recovered from a person between 18 and 60 years old who received the Ad26.COV2.S COVID-19 vaccine or a placebo. The CDR3 protein is CASSSPGTQYEQYF. The CDR3 region has the DNA TGTGCCAGCAGTTCTCCCGGGACACAGTACGAGCAGTACTTC.